What follows describes a single T cell receptor beta chain. Its target is unknown. The record originates from a study of shared clonotypes between healthy human individuals. Study summary: Sampling drew on donors who were two women and a few men aged 18 to 49.

Study outcomes and limitations: The represented genetic and exposure-history diversity was limited by the small number of donors.

It was CD45RO-negative cells, positively selected for CCR7, that made up naive CD8 cells, with terminally differentiated effector memory CD45RA+ cells excluded. Germline V gives CDR1 MNHEY, CDR2 SMNVEV (reference sequence). V dropped 4 bases and J dropped 5 bases, with 20 bases sitting between them. CDR3 size: 17 residues. Samples underwent the assay at deep level. Original processing notes: Filtering differed since immunoSEQ provided only junctions, with no quality scores. Assay used: immunoSEQ multiplex PCR; TCRdb lists only in-frame clones, some missing. V, J and clone size are those of that table, while D and trimming were read from the DNA. The sample carries some 2 million clones, about 95% recorded once.

The sequenced sample was naive CD8+ T cells sorted from blood. This chain joins TRBV27 and TRBJ2-2; TRBD1 or TRBD2 may be the D gene (5 bases each). This TCR was sampled from a man younger than 35 in good health. The CDR3 is CASSYSWGNWETGELFF. The CDR3 nucleotides are TGTGCCAGCAGTTATTCTTGGGGGAATTGGGAGACCGGGGAGCTGTTTTTT.